Listed below are T cell receptor beta chains from one sample, sequenced in a study of cytomegalovirus exposure and HLA in healthy donors. TCRdb's copy holds only in-frame clones and misses some; the assay was immunoSEQ multiplex PCR. This sample contains 60,000 to 85,000 clones. Input material: PBMCs. The receptors were sampled from a man between 50 and 59 years old in good health and CMV-seropositive. CDR3s leave out the opening cysteine and the closing phenylalanine or tryptophan. The order of the fields is J gene, D gene, V gene, CDR3 protein. A D gene is named only where the DNA matches it firmly.

TRBJ2-3 TRBD2 TRBV18 ASSPPTSGTDTQY
TRBJ2-5 TRBD2 TRBV7-8 ASSPGLAGGLPQVTQY
TRBJ1-1 . TRBV6-6 ASSSGPRSTEAF
TRBJ1-2 TRBD1 TRBV10-3 AITEGDSGYT
TRBJ2-7 . TRBV5-4 ASSLEQGRSEQY
TRBJ2-5 TRBD2 TRBV6-5 ASSYSSEGGETQY
TRBJ1-5 . TRBV12-5 ASGSGGASAPQH
TRBJ2-7 . TRBV27 ASSLRTGGRDEQY
TRBJ1-2 TRBD1 TRBV6-6 ASGTGGIYGYT
TRBJ2-5 TRBD1 TRBV9 ASSVGTAQETQY
TRBJ2-5 TRBD1 TRBV2 ASSQQGAQKVETQY
TRBJ2-7 TRBD1 TRBV28 ASSLGGTGKGEQY
TRBJ2-3 TRBD2 TRBV9 ASSPLATSGTDTQY
TRBJ2-1 . TRBV7-8 ASSLNLGDNEQF
TRBJ2-3 TRBD1 TRBV19 ASSPGTGRTDTQY
TRBJ2-1 TRBD2 TRBV5-1 ASSLTSAGALSSYNEQF